This entry describes one TCR beta chain. There are a few counts of this clonotype. Its binding antigen is unknown. There are no base qualities to consult, and no much larger clone falls within one base. The CDR1 and CDR2 encoded by the germline V gene are SGHRS and YFSETQ. From the cysteine up to the phenylalanine, the CDR3 has a length of 16 residues. The DNA shown is the 48-base CDR3, in frame from base 1. The junction carries 14 bases between V and J, which are trimmed by 4 bases and 0 bases respectively. This record belongs to a study of CD8 T cells in ankylosing spondylitis (dated by TCRdb to about 2017). For the wider study: T cell receptor beta repertoires were profiled in healthy donors and ankylosing spondylitis patients so that disease-linked TCR variants could be found. The full study cohort comprised around 25 ankylosing spondylitis patients and some 110 healthy donors. Peripheral blood samples were taken, and synovial fluid was additionally collected from ankylosing spondylitis patients. General findings and caveats noted by the study authors: The disease-linked clones were reported as significantly enriched in matched synovial fluid samples from ankylosing spondylitis patients. Blood from ankylosing spondylitis patients appeared to be characterized by a TCR beta motif made up of several highly homologous amino acid variants. Some TCR beta motif variants had previously been reported in synovial fluid and blood of reactive arthritis patients, which suggested common disease-initiation mechanisms. In peripheral blood, the disease-linked clones were found at relatively low frequencies and had a CD8+ phenotype.

Sequencing was performed on an Illumina HiSeq 2500. Quantitative 5'-RACE with molecular barcodes was the method used to prepare the TCR beta libraries. Per the source publication's procedure: Disease-linked TCR variants were identified with a new computational method built on a probabilistic model of VDJ rearrangement. TCRdb reworked the public reads: Q25 trimming with fastp, MiXCR clone assembly, productive beta chains retained. Under each unique CDR3 protein, matching rows form one entry showing the most common genes and DNA. The V and J calls shown here were made by TCRdb, not taken from the authors' results. This sample is represented by approximately 540,000 distinct CDR3 sequences; roughly an eighth of them were singletons. The top ten clonotypes cover about 6.8% of the sample.

The clonotype comes from a male donor with ankylosing spondylitis. What was sequenced was blood, either unsorted or a sorted T cell fraction (not recorded which). The rearranged segments are TRBV5-1 and TRBJ2-1, with the D gene not clear enough to name. The DNA sequence is given as TGCGCCAGCAGCAGCCCGACGGTGAGCTCCTACAATGAGCAGTTCTTC. This encodes CASSSPTVSSYNEQFF.